These 17 T cell receptor beta chains share one sample of origin, sequenced in a study of blood T cell repertoires in COVID-19. The repertoire was sequenced with immunoSEQ multiplex PCR; TCRdb's copy has only in-frame clones and lacks some. Here the sample spans around 250,000 clones, around 87% being singletons. Sequencing was done on a sample of PBMCs or T cells enriched from blood (not recorded which). All receptors derive from a woman aged 50 to 60 who had recovered from COVID-19.

J is TRBJ2-1 and V is TRBV10-3; 9 bases match TRBD2. The CDR3 spans 17 residues. Germline V gene data show CDR1 as ENHRY and CDR2 as SYGVKD. V trimming: 6 bases; J trimming: 7 bases; junction bases outside the gene matches: 16. The CDR3: CAISAPGLARGINEQFF. The CDR3 DNA reads as TGTGCCATCAGCGCCCCGGGACTAGCCCGAGGGATAAATGAGCAGTTCTTC.

The CDR3 sequence is CASSSTGNTGELFF. The CDR3 DNA reads as TGTGCCAGCAGTAGCACAGGGAACACCGGGGAGCTGTTTTTT. J is TRBJ2-2 and V is TRBV6-4, with D maybe TRBD1 (5 bases). The CDR3 runs 14 residues. Germline V gene sequence: CDR1 MRHNA, CDR2 SNTAGT. Trimming stripped 5 bases from V and 1 base from J, with 8 bases between.

V usage is TRBV28 and J usage is TRBJ2-3, with 7 bases lining up with TRBD1. The V gene's germline CDR1 is MDHEN and CDR2 SYDVKM. The length of the CDR3 is 15 residues. V lost 5 bases to trimming and J lost 2 bases; unmatched junction nucleotides: 7. The CDR3 sequence: CASSPGTAHTDTQYF. The DNA for the CDR3 is TGTGCCAGCAGTCCTGGGACAGCCCACACAGATACGCAGTATTTT.

The gene calls are TRBV5-1 and TRBJ2-1; 9 nucleotides agree with TRBD2. CDR3 length equals 14 residues. From germline, CDR1 is SGHRS and CDR2 YFSETQ. Germline trimming cut 4 bases from V and 7 bases from J; bases unmatched to any gene: 6. The CDR3 here is CASSTVAGVNEQFF. The CDR3 DNA reads TGCGCCAGCAGCACTGTAGCGGGAGTGAATGAGCAGTTCTTC.

The rearrangement uses TRBV27 and TRBJ1-5; D is undetermined. Trimming stripped 3 bases from V and 0 bases from J, with 9 bases between. CDR1 MNHEY and CDR2 SMNVEV come from the germline V gene (reference sequence). The CDR3 is made up of 15 amino acids. This CDR3 is CASSLYGYSNQPQHF. The DNA for the CDR3 is TGTGCCAGCAGTTTGTACGGGTATAGCAATCAGCCCCAGCATTTT.

The chain joins TRBV9 to TRBJ2-1; 7 nucleotides match TRBD2. CDR1 SGDLS and CDR2 YYNGEE come from the germline V gene. After removal of 0 bases from V and 4 bases from J, the junction contained 4 bases not matched to a gene. The CDR3 has 15 residues. CDR3 DNA sequence: TGTGCCAGCAGCGTAGCGGGAGGTATATACAATGAGCAGTTCTTC. This sequence encodes CASSVAGGIYNEQFF.

This chain links TRBV10-3 with TRBJ2-7, with D perhaps matching TRBD2 (5 bases). The V gene lost 4 bases and the J gene lost 7 bases, with 11 bases spanning the gap. The CDR3 consists of 12 residues. Germline CDR1 reads ENHRY; CDR2 reads SYGVKD. The CDR3 sequence: CAISGFSGEQYF. The CDR3, as DNA: TGTGCCATCAGTGGGTTCTCGGGGGAGCAGTACTTC.

The J gene is TRBJ2-1, the V gene TRBV5-8, with 7 bases lining up with TRBD1. The CDR3 length is 13 residues. Trimming at V came to 1 base and at J to 9 bases, leaving 4 bases not matched to a gene. Per germline, CDR1 SGHTS and CDR2 YDEGEE. The CDR3 nucleotides are TGTGCCAGCAGCTTGTACAGGGGCACTGAGCAGTTCTTC. It is translated as CASSLYRGTEQFF.

The chain joins TRBV3-1 (or the pseudogene TRBV3-2) to TRBJ1-2; D is perhaps TRBD1 (5 bases). V lost 3 bases and J lost 5, with 10 bases in between. Germline lookup yields CDR1 LGHDT and CDR2 YNNKEL (reference sequence). The CDR3 totals 13 residues. The CDR3 nucleotides are TGTGCCAGCAGCCATCCGACAGCTTATGGCTACACCTTC. Its protein is CASSHPTAYGYTF.

V gene TRBV5-1 combines with J gene TRBJ2-7, with TRBD1 identical over 9 bases. The CDR3 loop spans 15 amino acids. The ends lost 3 bases at V and 4 bases at J; junction bases unmatched: 8. Germline CDR1 reads SGHRS; CDR2 reads YFSETQ. CDR3 bases: TGCGCCAGCAGCTCAACCGGGACAGGGTCGTACGAGCAGTACTTC. It is translated as CASSSTGTGSYEQYF.

This clone came up a few times. This chain uses TRBV6-4 with TRBJ2-2; D uncertain. CDR1 MRHNA and CDR2 SNTAGT come from the germline V gene. The CDR3 totals 13 residues. Between the trimmed V and J ends, which lost 0 bases and 5 bases, there was a span of 4 bases. The CDR3 sequence is CASSDSETGELFF. Here the CDR3 DNA reads TGTGCCAGCAGTGACTCTGAGACCGGGGAGCTGTTTTTT.

This clone is a singleton in its sample. CDR3 region: CAGGLAGETQYF. CDR3 in DNA: TGTGCCGGGGGACTAGCGGGAGAGACGCAGTATTTT. This chain connects TRBV7-2 to TRBJ2-3; 14 bases are shared with TRBD2. The CDR3 runs to 12 residues. Germline V gene sequence: CDR1 SGHTA, CDR2 FQGNSA. V lost 11 bases, J lost 9 bases, and 4 bases stayed unmatched.

This clone was recorded a few times. This chain joins TRBV4-1 and TRBJ1-4, with D perhaps TRBD1 (5 bases). The germline V and J ends were trimmed by 1 base and 1 base, with 16 bases remaining between them. CDR3 length: 18 residues. Germline CDR1 and CDR2: MGHRA and YSYEKL. The chain's CDR3 is CASSQAPPGGQTNEKLFF. The CDR3 region has the DNA TGCGCCAGCAGCCAAGCCCCCCCCGGGGGTCAAACTAATGAAAAACTGTTTTTT.

The V and J genes are TRBV5-1 and TRBJ2-3; the match to TRBD2 covers 8 bases. The CDR3 is 19 residues long. Germline CDR1 SGHRS, CDR2 YFSETQ. The trim removed 3 bases at V and 4 bases at J, leaving 19 bases unmatched. The CDR3 DNA reads TGCGCCAGCAGCTCCTCCCCAGCGGGAGTAGGGCGGGCCGCAGATACGCAGTATTTT. Protein: CASSSSPAGVGRAADTQYF. The full variable domain, in which reference TRBV5-1 and TRBJ2-3 provide the parts outside the CDR3, is KAGVTQTPRYLIKTRGQQVTLSCSPISGHRSVSWYQQTPGQGLQFLFEYFSETQRNKGNFPGRFSGRQFSNSRSEMNVSTLELGDSALYLCASSSSPAGVGRAADTQYFGPGTRLTVL.

The rearrangement uses TRBV25-1 and TRBJ1-1; D not resolved. The V gene lost 1 base and the J gene lost 2 bases, with 8 bases spanning the gap. The CDR3 has 14 residues. Germline CDR1 is MGHDK and CDR2 is SYGVNS. CDR3 residues: CASSEFGVNTEAFF. The CDR3 DNA reads TGTGCCAGCAGTGAATTCGGAGTTAACACTGAAGCTTTCTTT.

This clone was observed at least ten times. The rearrangement uses TRBV27 and TRBJ2-7, with D maybe TRBD1 (5 bases). Per germline, CDR1 MNHEY and CDR2 SMNVEV (reference sequence). The germline V and J ends were trimmed by 2 bases and 0 bases, with 8 bases remaining between them. The CDR3 loop spans 14 amino acids. This chain's CDR3 is CASSLQGSSYEQYF. CDR3 DNA sequence: TGTGCCAGCAGTTTACAGGGATCCTCCTACGAGCAGTACTTC.

The J gene is TRBJ2-2, the V gene TRBV4-3; 10 bases map to TRBD2. The trim removed 0 bases at V and 3 bases at J, leaving 10 bases unmatched. The V gene's germline CDR1 is LGHNA and CDR2 YSLEER. The CDR3 runs to 19 residues. DNA for the CDR3: TGCGCCAGCAGCCAAGAGGCTAGCGGGAGTAGGGTCTACACCGGGGAGCTGTTTTTT. This sequence encodes CASSQEASGSRVYTGELFF.